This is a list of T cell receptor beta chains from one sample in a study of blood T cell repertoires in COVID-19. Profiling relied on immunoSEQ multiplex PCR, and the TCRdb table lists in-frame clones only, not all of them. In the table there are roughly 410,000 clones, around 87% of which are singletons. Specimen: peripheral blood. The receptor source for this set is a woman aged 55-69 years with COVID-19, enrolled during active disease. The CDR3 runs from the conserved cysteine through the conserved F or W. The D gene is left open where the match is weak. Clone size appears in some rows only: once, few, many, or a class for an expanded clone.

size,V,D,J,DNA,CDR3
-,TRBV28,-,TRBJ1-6,TGTGCCAGCAGTTTATCAGGGAAGAATTCACCCCTCCACTTT,CASSLSGKNSPLHF
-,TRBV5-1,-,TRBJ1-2,TGCGCCAGCAGCCCGCAGGGTGACTATGGCTACACCTTC,CASSPQGDYGYTF
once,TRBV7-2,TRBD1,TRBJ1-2,TGTGCCAGCAGCGCCGGACAGGGCGGCCCTAACTATGGCTACACCTTC,CASSAGQGGPNYGYTF
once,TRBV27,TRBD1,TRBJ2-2,TGTGCCAGCAGTTCAAACAGGGGGCCGGGCGGGGAGCTGTTTTTT,CASSSNRGPGGELFF
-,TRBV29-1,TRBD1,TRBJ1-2,TGCAGCGTTGACGTACAGGGGGCAAGGCACACCTTC,CSVDVQGARHTF
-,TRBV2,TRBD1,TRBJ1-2,TGTGCCAAAGGACAGGGCGGAGATGGGTACACCTTC,CAKGQGGDGYTF
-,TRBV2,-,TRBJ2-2,TGTGCCAGCACTCAAGGGAGGAGGGAGCTGTTTTTT,CASTQGRRELFF
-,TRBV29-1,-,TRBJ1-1,TGCAGCGTCCGTTACAGAAACACTGAAGCTTTCTTT,CSVRYRNTEAFF
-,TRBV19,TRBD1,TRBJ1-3,TGTGCCAGTAGTTCACAGGGGGACTCTGGAAACACCATATATTTT,CASSSQGDSGNTIYF
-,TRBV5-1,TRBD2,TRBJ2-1,TGCGCCAGCAGCTATATAGCGGGGGGGCGGAATGAGCAGTTCTTC,CASSYIAGGRNEQFF
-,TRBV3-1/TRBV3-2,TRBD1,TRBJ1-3,TGTGCCAGCAGGACAGGGCGAAACACCATATATTTT,CASRTGRNTIYF
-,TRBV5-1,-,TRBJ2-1,TGCGCCAGCAGCTTGGGGGCGGGTAAAGCCTACAATGAGCAGTTCTTC,CASSLGAGKAYNEQFF
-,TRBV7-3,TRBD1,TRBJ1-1,TGTGCCAGCAGCTTAGTGGCAGGGGGTATATCTGAAGCTTTCTTT,CASSLVAGGISEAFF
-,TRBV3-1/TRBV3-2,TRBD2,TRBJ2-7,TGTGCCAGCAGCCCGGGACTAGCGGGTTACGAGCAGTACTTC,CASSPGLAGYEQYF
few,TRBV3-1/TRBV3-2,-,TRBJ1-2,TGTGCCAGCAGCCAAGATGCCAGAAACTATGGCTACACCTTC,CASSQDARNYGYTF
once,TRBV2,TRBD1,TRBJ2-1,TGTGCCAGCAAACGACAGGGTCCCCAAAACCACAATGAGCAGTTCTTC,CASKRQGPQNHNEQFF
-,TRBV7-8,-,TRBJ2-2,TGTGCCAGCAGCCCCGGTAGGGGGGGGGAGCTGTTTTTT,CASSPGRGGELFF
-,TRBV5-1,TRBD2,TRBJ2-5,TGCGCCAGCAGCTTGGGATCTAGCGGGGCCGTTGGGGAGACCCAGTACTTC,CASSLGSSGAVGETQYF
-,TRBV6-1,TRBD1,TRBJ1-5,TGTGCCAGCAGTGAAATGACAGGGGGCAGAGGCAATCAGCCCCAGCATTTT,CASSEMTGGRGNQPQHF
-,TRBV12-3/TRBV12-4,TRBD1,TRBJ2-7,TGTGCCAGCAGTGTACCAGGGGGCGAGCAGTACTTC,CASSVPGGEQYF
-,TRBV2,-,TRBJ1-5,TGTGCCAGCAGTGATAGCCAGGGGCTTTCCTTCCAGCATTTT,CASSDSQGLSFQHF
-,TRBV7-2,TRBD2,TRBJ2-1,TGTGCCAGCAGCTCTAGCGGGGGCCAATACAATGAGCAGTTCTTC,CASSSSGGQYNEQFF
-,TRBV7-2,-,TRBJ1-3,TGTGCCAGCAGCTTATTCTTTAATCCCGGGGTTGGAAACACCATATATTTT,CASSLFFNPGVGNTIYF
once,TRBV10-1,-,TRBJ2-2,TGCGCCAGCAGTACCGACAGCACCGGGGAGCTGTTTTTT,CASSTDSTGELFF
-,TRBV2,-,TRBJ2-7,TGTGCCAGCAGGGAGACAGCCCACTCCTACGAGCAGTACTTC,CASRETAHSYEQYF
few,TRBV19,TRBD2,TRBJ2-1,TGTGCCAGTAGTACCCCCTGGACTAGTTCGAATGAGCAGTTCTTC,CASSTPWTSSNEQFF
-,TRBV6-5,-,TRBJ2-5,TGTGCCAGCAGTTACTCCCGGTCCTGGTCGTCGGAGACCCAGTACTTC,CASSYSRSWSSETQYF
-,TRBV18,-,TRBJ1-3,TGTGCCAGCTCACCACAACCCTCGGGACATGTACAAAACACCATATATTTT,CASSPQPSGHVQNTIYF
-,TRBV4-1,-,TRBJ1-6,TGCGCCAGCAGCAAAGAGGAGTCGAAATATTCACCCCTCCACTTT,CASSKEESKYSPLHF
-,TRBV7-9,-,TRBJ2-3,TGTGCCAGCATCCTCAGGGGATTCACAGATACGCAGTATTTT,CASILRGFTDTQYF
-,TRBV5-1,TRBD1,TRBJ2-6,TGCGCCAGCAGCTTCGGACAGGGGGCATCTGGGGCCAACGTCCTGACTTTC,CASSFGQGASGANVLTF
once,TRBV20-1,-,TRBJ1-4,TGCAGTGCTAGTTTGGAGATTAATGAAAAACTGTTTTTT,CSASLEINEKLFF
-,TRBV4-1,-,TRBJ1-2,TGCGCCAGCAGCCTCCCTGGGCAGGGAGGATATGGCTACACCTTC,CASSLPGQGGYGYTF
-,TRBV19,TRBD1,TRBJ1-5,TGTGCCACCAAATCTGGGACAGGCTATCAGCCCCAGCATTTT,CATKSGTGYQPQHF
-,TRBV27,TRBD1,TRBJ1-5,TGTGCCAGCAGTATAGACAGGGTTCAGCCCCAGCATTTT,CASSIDRVQPQHF
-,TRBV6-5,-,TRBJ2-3,TGTGCCAGCAAAAAGACAGGGACTAGCACAGATACGCAGTATTTT,CASKKTGTSTDTQYF
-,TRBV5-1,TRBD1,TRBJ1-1,TGCGCCAGCAGCGCTCCCGGGACAGGGAACACTGAAGCTTTCTTT,CASSAPGTGNTEAFF
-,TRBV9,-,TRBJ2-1,TGTGCCAGCAGCGTAACCCCGCATGGGAGCTCCTACAATGAGCAGTTCTTC,CASSVTPHGSSYNEQFF
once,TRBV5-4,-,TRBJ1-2,TGTGCCAGCAGCTTCCCCCCGGGAGGAAGCTATGGCTACACCTTC,CASSFPPGGSYGYTF
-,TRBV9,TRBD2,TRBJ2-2,TGTGCCAGCAGCGTAGAGTTGGGACTAGGAAACACCGGGGAGCTGTTTTTT,CASSVELGLGNTGELFF
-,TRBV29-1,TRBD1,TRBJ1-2,TGCAGCGGGACAGGGATTAACTATGGCTACACCTTC,CSGTGINYGYTF
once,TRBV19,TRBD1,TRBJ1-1,TGTGCCAGTAGTAAGAGGACAGGGAGTAAGAACACTGAAGCTTTCTTT,CASSKRTGSKNTEAFF
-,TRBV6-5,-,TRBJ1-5,TGTGCCAGCAGTCGGGGAACCGATCAGCCCCAGCATTTT,CASSRGTDQPQHF
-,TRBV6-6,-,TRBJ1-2,TGTGCCAGCAGTTACGGGGGCAGGGCGGTTAGTGGCTACACCTTC,CASSYGGRAVSGYTF
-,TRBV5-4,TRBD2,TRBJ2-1,TGTGCCAGCAGGGCGGGACTAGCGGGGGCCTACTCCTACAATGAGCAGTTCTTC,CASRAGLAGAYSYNEQFF
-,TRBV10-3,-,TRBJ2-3,TGTGCCATCAGTTCTGGCCTAGGCGGAGATACGCAGTATTTT,CAISSGLGGDTQYF
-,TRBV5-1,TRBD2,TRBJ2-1,TGCGCCAGCAGCTCCGCTAGCGGGGGCCACAATGAGCAGTTCTTC,CASSSASGGHNEQFF